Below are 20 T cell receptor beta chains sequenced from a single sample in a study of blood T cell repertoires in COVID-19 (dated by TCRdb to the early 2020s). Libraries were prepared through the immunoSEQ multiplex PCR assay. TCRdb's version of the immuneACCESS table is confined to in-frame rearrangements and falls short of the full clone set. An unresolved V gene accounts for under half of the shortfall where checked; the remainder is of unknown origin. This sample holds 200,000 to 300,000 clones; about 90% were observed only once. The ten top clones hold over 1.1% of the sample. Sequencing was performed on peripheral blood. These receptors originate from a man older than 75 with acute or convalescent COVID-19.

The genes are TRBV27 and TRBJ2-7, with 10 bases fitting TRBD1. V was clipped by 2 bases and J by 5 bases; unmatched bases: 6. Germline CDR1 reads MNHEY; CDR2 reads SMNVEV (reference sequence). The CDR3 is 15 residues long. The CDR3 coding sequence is TGTGCCAGCAGTTTACTCGGGACAGGGGCCCACGAGCAGTACTTC. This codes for CASSLLGTGAHEQYF.

The CDR3 DNA sequence: TGTGCCAGCAGTGTTGGGACAGGGTGGAACACTGAAGCTTTCTTT. Its translation is CASSVGTGWNTEAFF. The chain couples TRBV2 to TRBJ1-1; 9 nucleotides align to TRBD1. J lost 1 base, V lost 4 bases, and 4 bases had no gene match. The CDR3 is 15 amino acids. Germline loops: CDR1 SNHLY, CDR2 FYNNEI. The whole variable domain, filled in from reference TRBV2 and TRBJ1-1, reads EPEVTQTPSHQVTQMGQEVILRCVPISNHLYFYWYRQILGQKVEFLVSFYNNEISEKSEIFDDQFSVERPDGSNFTLKIRSTKLEDSAMYFCASSVGTGWNTEAFFGQGTRLTVV.

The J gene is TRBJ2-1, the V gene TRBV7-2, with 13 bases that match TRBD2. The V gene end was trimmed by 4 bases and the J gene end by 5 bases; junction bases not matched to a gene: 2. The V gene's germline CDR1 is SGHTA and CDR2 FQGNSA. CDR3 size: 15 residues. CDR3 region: CASSWTSGGNNEQFF. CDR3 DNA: TGTGCCAGCAGCTGGACTAGCGGGGGAAACAATGAGCAGTTCTTC.

The CDR3 nucleotides read TGTGCCAGCAGTCCTACTAGCCCCGGGGAGCTGTTTTTT. Protein sequence: CASSPTSPGELFF. V is TRBV14 and J is TRBJ2-2; D is perhaps TRBD2 (6 bases). The germline V and J ends were trimmed by 6 bases and 6 bases, with 11 bases remaining between them. Germline CDR1 SGHDN, CDR2 FVKESK. This CDR3 has 13 residues.

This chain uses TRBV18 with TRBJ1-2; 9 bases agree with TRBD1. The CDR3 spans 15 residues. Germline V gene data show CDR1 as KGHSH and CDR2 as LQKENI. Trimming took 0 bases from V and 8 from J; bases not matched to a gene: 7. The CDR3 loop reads CASSPPGTGLRGYTF. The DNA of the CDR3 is TGTGCCAGCTCACCACCCGGGACAGGGTTAAGAGGCTACACCTTC.

The CDR3 region has the DNA TGCGCCAGCAGCCAAGGGGAACGACAGGGACACTATGGCTACACCTTC. Translation gives CASSQGERQGHYGYTF. J is TRBJ1-2 and V is TRBV4-1; 7 bases agree with TRBD1. This CDR3 region has 16 residues. CDR1 MGHRA and CDR2 YSYEKL come from the germline V gene. Trimming took 1 base from V and 3 from J; bases not matched to a gene: 8.

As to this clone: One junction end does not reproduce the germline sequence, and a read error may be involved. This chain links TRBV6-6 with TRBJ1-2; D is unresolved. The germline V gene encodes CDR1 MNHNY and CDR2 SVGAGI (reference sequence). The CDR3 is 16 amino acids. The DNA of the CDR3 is TGTGCCACCAGTACCGAAGGTGGGGTCGGGGAAGGTGGCTACACCTTC. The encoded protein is CATSTEGGVGEGGYTF.

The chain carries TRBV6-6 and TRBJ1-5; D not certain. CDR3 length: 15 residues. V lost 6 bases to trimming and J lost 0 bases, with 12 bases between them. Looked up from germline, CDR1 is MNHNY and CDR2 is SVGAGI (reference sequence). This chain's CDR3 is CASSPRGSSNQPQHF. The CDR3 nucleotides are TGTGCCAGCAGCCCCAGAGGTTCTAGCAATCAGCCCCAGCATTTT.

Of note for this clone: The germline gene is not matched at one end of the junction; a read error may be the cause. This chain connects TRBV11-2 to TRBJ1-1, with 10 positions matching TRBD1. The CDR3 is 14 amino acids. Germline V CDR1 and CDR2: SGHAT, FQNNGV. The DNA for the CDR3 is TGTGCCAGCAGCCGGGGACAGGGGCGCCCTGAGGCTTTCTTT. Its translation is CASSRGQGRPEAFF.

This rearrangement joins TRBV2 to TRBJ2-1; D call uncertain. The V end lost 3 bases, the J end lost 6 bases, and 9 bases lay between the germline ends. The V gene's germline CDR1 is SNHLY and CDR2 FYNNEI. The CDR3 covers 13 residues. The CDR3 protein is CASSENYANEQFF. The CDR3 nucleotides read TGTGCCAGCAGTGAGAACTACGCCAATGAGCAGTTCTTC.

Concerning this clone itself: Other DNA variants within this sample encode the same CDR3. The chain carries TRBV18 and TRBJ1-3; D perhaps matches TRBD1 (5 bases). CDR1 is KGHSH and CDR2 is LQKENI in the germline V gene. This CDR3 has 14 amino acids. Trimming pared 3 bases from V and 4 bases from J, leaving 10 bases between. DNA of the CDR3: TGTGCCAGCTCACCTCAGGGTTCCGGAAACACCATATATTTT. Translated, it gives CASSPQGSGNTIYF. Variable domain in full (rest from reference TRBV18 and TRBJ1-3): NAGVMQNPRHLVRRRGQEARLRCSPMKGHSHVYWYRQLPEEGLKFMVYLQKENIIDESGMPKERFSAEFPKEGPSILRIQQVVRGDSAAYFCASSPQGSGNTIYFGEGSWLTVV.

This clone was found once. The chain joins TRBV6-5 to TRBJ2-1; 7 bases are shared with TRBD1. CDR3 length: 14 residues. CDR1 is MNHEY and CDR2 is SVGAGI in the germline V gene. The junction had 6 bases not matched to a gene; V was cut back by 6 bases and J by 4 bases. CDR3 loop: CASSQDRIYNEQFF. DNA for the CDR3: TGTGCCAGCAGCCAGGACAGGATTTACAATGAGCAGTTCTTC.

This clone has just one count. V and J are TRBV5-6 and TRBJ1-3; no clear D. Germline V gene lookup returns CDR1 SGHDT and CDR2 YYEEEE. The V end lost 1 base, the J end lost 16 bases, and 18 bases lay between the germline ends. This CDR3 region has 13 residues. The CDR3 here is CASSLTGQEVPYF. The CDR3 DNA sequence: TGTGCCAGCAGCTTGACGGGTCAAGAGGTGCCTTATTTT. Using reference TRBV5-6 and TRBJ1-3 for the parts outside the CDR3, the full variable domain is DAGVTQSPTHLIKTRGQQVTLRCSPKSGHDTVSWYQQALGQGPQFIFQYYEEEERQRGNFPDRFSGHQFPNYSSELNVNALLLGDSALYLCASSLTGQEVPYFGEGSWLTVV.

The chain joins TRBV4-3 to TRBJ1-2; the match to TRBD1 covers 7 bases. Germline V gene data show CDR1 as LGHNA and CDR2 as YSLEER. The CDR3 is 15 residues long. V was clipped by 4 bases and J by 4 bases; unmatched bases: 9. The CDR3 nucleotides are TGCGCCAGCAGCCGTACGACAGGGTCCGGCTATGGCTACACCTTC. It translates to CASSRTTGSGYGYTF.

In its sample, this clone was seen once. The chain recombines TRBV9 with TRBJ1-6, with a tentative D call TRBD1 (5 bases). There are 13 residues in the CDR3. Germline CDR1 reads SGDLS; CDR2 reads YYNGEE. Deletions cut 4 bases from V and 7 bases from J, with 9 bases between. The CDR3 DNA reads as TGTGCCAGCAGCTATGGGGGGAATTCACCCCTCCACTTT. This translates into CASSYGGNSPLHF.

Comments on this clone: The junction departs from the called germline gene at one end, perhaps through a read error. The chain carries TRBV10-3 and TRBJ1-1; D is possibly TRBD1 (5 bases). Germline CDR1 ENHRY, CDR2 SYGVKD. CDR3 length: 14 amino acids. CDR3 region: CAISERTVGTGAFF. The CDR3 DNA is TGTGCCATCAGTGAGAGGACGGTGGGGACTGGAGCTTTCTTT.

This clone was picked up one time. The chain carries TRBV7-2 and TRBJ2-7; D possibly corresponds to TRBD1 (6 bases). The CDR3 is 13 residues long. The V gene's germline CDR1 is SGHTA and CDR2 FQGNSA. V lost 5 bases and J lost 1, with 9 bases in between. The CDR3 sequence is CASSRTVSYEQYF. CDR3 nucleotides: TGTGCCAGCAGCAGGACAGTTTCCTACGAGCAGTACTTC.

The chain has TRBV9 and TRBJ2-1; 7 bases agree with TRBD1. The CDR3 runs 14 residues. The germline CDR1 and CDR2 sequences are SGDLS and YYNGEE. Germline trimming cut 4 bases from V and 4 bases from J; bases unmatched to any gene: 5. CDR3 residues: CASSPLTGYNEQFF. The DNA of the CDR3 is TGTGCCAGCAGCCCTTTGACAGGGTACAATGAGCAGTTCTTC.

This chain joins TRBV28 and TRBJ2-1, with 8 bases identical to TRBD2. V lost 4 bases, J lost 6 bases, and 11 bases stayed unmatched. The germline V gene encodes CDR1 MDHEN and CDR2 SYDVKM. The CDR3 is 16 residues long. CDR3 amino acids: CASSSPGRVTPNEQFF. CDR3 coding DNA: TGTGCCAGCAGTTCCCCCGGGAGGGTTACTCCCAATGAGCAGTTCTTC.

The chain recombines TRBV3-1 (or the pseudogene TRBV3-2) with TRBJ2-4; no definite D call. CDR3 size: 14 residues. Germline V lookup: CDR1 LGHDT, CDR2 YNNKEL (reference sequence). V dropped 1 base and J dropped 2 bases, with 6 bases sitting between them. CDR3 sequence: CASSQGQSKNIQYF. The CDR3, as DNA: TGTGCCAGCAGCCAAGGGCAGTCCAAAAACATTCAGTACTTC.